Given below is one T cell receptor (beta chain) in context. V was clipped by 5 bases and J by 2 bases, with 10 bases between them. CDR1 SGHDT and CDR2 YYEEEE come from the germline V gene. The CDR3 is 14 residues long. The data were taken from a study of T cell clones after liver transplantation. Clones were sequenced by immunoSEQ multiplex PCR, and TCRdb holds only the in-frame ones, with some missing. Of roughly 100,000 clones in the sample, about 86% were seen once. This TCR came from a human patient who received a liver transplant. The T cells may partly be graft donor cells. The chain uses TRBV5-6 and TRBJ2-2, with a weak D call TRBD1 (5 bases). The sample in question was CD4+ T cells from blood, obtained approximately 50 months after liver transplant. The CDR3 sequence is CASRNTGNTGELFF. CDR3 DNA sequence: TGTGCCAGCAGAAACACAGGCAACACCGGGGAGCTGTTTTTT. Together with reference TRBV5-6 and TRBJ2-2, the CDR3 gives the full variable domain: DAGVTQSPTHLIKTRGQQVTLRCSPKSGHDTVSWYQQALGQGPQFIFQYYEEEERQRGNFPDRFSGHQFPNYSSELNVNALLLGDSALYLCASRNTGNTGELFFGEGSRLTVL.